The present TCR beta chain was sequenced within a study of spatial heterogeneity in lung cancer. Noted time point: sample taken at primary tumor resection. Unsorted tumor, nontumor lung tissue or cryopreserved PBMC supplied the whole RNA. The CDR3 spans 14 residues. Germline-derived CDR1 and CDR2 are SEHNR and FQNEAQ (reference sequence). V was trimmed by 6 bases and J by 3 bases, leaving 14 bases between them. TCRdb itself ran the 5' RACE reads through MiXCR, one entry per CDR3 protein. The table shows approximately 25,000 distinct CDR3 sequences, with 3% to 3.5% occurring only once. The table lists this clonotype with many counts.

Sequences were derived from PBMCs, sampled at surgery. The sequence was collected from a female donor with early-stage non-small cell lung cancer. V is TRBV7-9 and J is TRBJ1-2; TRBD1 might be the D (6 bases). Written as DNA, the CDR3 is TGTGCCAGCAGTCTACCGGGGGCTCACTATGGCTACACCTTC. Protein product: CASSLPGAHYGYTF.